This is a list of T cell receptor beta chains from one sample in a study of shared clonotypes between healthy human individuals. TCRdb keeps only in-frame clones here, not all; method: immunoSEQ multiplex PCR. This table has 600,000 to 700,000 clones, around 73% appearing once. Sequencing was performed on memory CD4+ T cells sorted from blood. These TCRs come from a woman aged 25 to 39 in good health. Each CDR3 is given with its conserved first and last residue. A D gene is named only where the DNA matches it firmly. A clone size is listed for some rows: how often the clone was seen (once, few, many), or a class if it is expanded.

CDR3 protein: CASSLTGGTEAFF
CDR3 DNA: TGTGCCAGTAGTTTGACAGGGGGCACTGAAGCTTTCTTT
D gene: TRBD1
J gene: TRBJ1-1
clone size: -
V gene: TRBV19
CDR3 length: 13

CDR3 protein: CASSSADRVNGELFF
CDR3 DNA: TGTGCCAGCAGTTCGGCGGACAGGGTTAACGGGGAGCTGTTTTTT
D gene: TRBD1
J gene: TRBJ2-2
clone size: few
V gene: TRBV28
CDR3 length: 15

CDR3 protein: CASSPEQGFSEKLFF
CDR3 DNA: TGTGCCAGCAGTCCCGAACAGGGTTTCAGTGAAAAACTGTTTTTT
D gene: -
J gene: TRBJ1-4
clone size: once
V gene: TRBV6-5
CDR3 length: 15

CDR3 protein: CAWGTGGWGETQYF
CDR3 DNA: TGTGCCTGGGGAACAGGGGGCTGGGGAGAGACCCAGTACTTC
D gene: TRBD1
J gene: TRBJ2-5
clone size: -
V gene: TRBV30
CDR3 length: 14

CDR3 protein: CASSLGLANEQFF
CDR3 DNA: TGTGCCAGCAGTCTAGGACTAGCCAATGAGCAGTTCTTC
D gene: TRBD2
J gene: TRBJ2-1
clone size: -
V gene: TRBV2
CDR3 length: 13

CDR3 protein: CASSQDRMRGLTGELFF
CDR3 DNA: TGTGCCAGCAGCCAAGATAGGATGCGGGGGCTAACCGGGGAGCTGTTTTTT
D gene: -
J gene: TRBJ2-2
clone size: -
V gene: TRBV4-2
CDR3 length: 17

CDR3 protein: CASSYKGVGNQPQHF
CDR3 DNA: TGTGCCAGCAGTTACAAGGGGGTAGGAAATCAGCCCCAGCATTTT
D gene: -
J gene: TRBJ1-5
clone size: -
V gene: TRBV6-5
CDR3 length: 15

CDR3 protein: CASSLGTGNNQPQHF
CDR3 DNA: TGCGCCAGCAGCTTGGGGACAGGGAACAATCAGCCCCAGCATTTT
D gene: TRBD1
J gene: TRBJ1-5
clone size: -
V gene: TRBV5-1
CDR3 length: 15

CDR3 protein: CATGTLDTQYF
CDR3 DNA: TGTGCCACCGGGACTCTCGATACGCAGTATTTT
D gene: -
J gene: TRBJ2-3
clone size: -
V gene: TRBV10-3
CDR3 length: 11

CDR3 protein: CASSLDGTYGYTF
CDR3 DNA: TGCGCCAGCAGCTTGGACGGAACCTATGGCTACACCTTC
D gene: -
J gene: TRBJ1-2
clone size: few
V gene: TRBV5-1
CDR3 length: 13

CDR3 protein: CASSSEPGELFF
CDR3 DNA: TGTGCCAGCAGTTCCGAGCCCGGGGAGCTGTTTTTT
D gene: -
J gene: TRBJ2-2
clone size: -
V gene: TRBV28
CDR3 length: 12

CDR3 protein: CASSYKPAGGLNEQFF
CDR3 DNA: TGTGCCAGCAGTTACAAACCAGCGGGAGGGCTTAATGAGCAGTTCTTC
D gene: TRBD2
J gene: TRBJ2-1
clone size: many
V gene: TRBV6-5
CDR3 length: 16

CDR3 protein: CASSLSFTFGGFGQYF
CDR3 DNA: TGCGCCAGCAGCTTGAGCTTCACTTTTGGGGGATTCGGGCAGTACTTC
D gene: -
J gene: TRBJ2-7
clone size: -
V gene: TRBV5-1
CDR3 length: 16

CDR3 protein: CAWSDSTYEQYF
CDR3 DNA: TGTGCCTGGAGCGACAGCACCTACGAGCAGTACTTC
D gene: -
J gene: TRBJ2-7
clone size: -
V gene: TRBV30
CDR3 length: 12

CDR3 protein: CASSPRQDQPQHF
CDR3 DNA: TGTGCCAGCTCACCACGGCAGGATCAGCCCCAGCATTTT
D gene: -
J gene: TRBJ1-5
clone size: -
V gene: TRBV18
CDR3 length: 13

CDR3 protein: CASSQALAGGPYEQFF
CDR3 DNA: TGCGCCAGCAGCCAAGCCCTAGCGGGAGGGCCCTATGAGCAGTTCTTC
D gene: TRBD2
J gene: TRBJ2-1
clone size: -
V gene: TRBV4-1
CDR3 length: 16

CDR3 protein: CAISATILGGGGTDTQYF
CDR3 DNA: TGTGCCATCTCGGCTACGATACTCGGGGGGGGAGGCACAGATACGCAGTATTTT
D gene: TRBD2
J gene: TRBJ2-3
clone size: -
V gene: TRBV10-3
CDR3 length: 18

CDR3 protein: CASSVLAGGQNEQFF
CDR3 DNA: TGTGCCAGTAGTGTCCTAGCGGGAGGACAGAATGAGCAGTTCTTC
D gene: TRBD2
J gene: TRBJ2-1
clone size: -
V gene: TRBV19
CDR3 length: 15

CDR3 protein: CASRQGQVYGYTF
CDR3 DNA: TGCGCCAGCAGGCAGGGACAGGTCTATGGCTACACCTTC
D gene: TRBD1
J gene: TRBJ1-2
clone size: -
V gene: TRBV5-1
CDR3 length: 13

CDR3 protein: CASSEVGGETEAFF
CDR3 DNA: TGTGCCAGCAGTGAAGTAGGAGGTGAAACTGAAGCTTTCTTT
D gene: -
J gene: TRBJ1-1
clone size: -
V gene: TRBV6-1
CDR3 length: 14

CDR3 protein: CASNRADTDTQYF
CDR3 DNA: TGCGCCAGCAATCGGGCGGACACAGATACGCAGTATTTT
D gene: -
J gene: TRBJ2-3
clone size: -
V gene: TRBV5-1
CDR3 length: 13

CDR3 protein: CASSQVPGFTGELFF
CDR3 DNA: TGCGCCAGCAGCCAAGTCCCAGGGTTCACCGGGGAGCTGTTTTTT
D gene: -
J gene: TRBJ2-2
clone size: -
V gene: TRBV4-1
CDR3 length: 15

CDR3 protein: CASSDLAPPNEKLFF
CDR3 DNA: TGCGCCAGCAGTGACTTAGCCCCTCCGAATGAAAAACTGTTTTTT
D gene: -
J gene: TRBJ1-4
clone size: -
V gene: TRBV10-2
CDR3 length: 15

CDR3 protein: CASSPDRTGYSNQPQHF
CDR3 DNA: TGTGCCAGTAGTCCGGATCGGACAGGATATAGCAATCAGCCCCAGCATTTT
D gene: TRBD1
J gene: TRBJ1-5
clone size: -
V gene: TRBV19
CDR3 length: 17

CDR3 protein: CASSLGQETQYF
CDR3 DNA: TGCGCCAGCAGCTTAGGACAAGAGACCCAGTACTTC
D gene: -
J gene: TRBJ2-5
clone size: -
V gene: TRBV5-1
CDR3 length: 12

CDR3 protein: CARDLDRSYEQYF
CDR3 DNA: TGTGCCAGGGACCTAGACAGGTCCTACGAGCAGTACTTC
D gene: -
J gene: TRBJ2-7
clone size: -
V gene: TRBV28
CDR3 length: 13

CDR3 protein: CASSKCARWDTEAFF
CDR3 DNA: TGTGCCAGCAGCAAATGTGCGAGGTGGGACACTGAAGCTTTCTTT
D gene: -
J gene: TRBJ1-1
clone size: -
V gene: TRBV21-1
CDR3 length: 15

CDR3 protein: CASSTNAPGLSYEQYF
CDR3 DNA: TGCGCCAGCAGCACAAATGCCCCAGGTTTAAGCTACGAGCAGTACTTC
D gene: -
J gene: TRBJ2-7
clone size: -
V gene: TRBV5-1
CDR3 length: 16

CDR3 protein: CASSLRGLASNTGELFF
CDR3 DNA: TGCGCCAGCAGCTTGAGGGGGCTAGCGTCGAACACCGGGGAGCTGTTTTTT
D gene: -
J gene: TRBJ2-2
clone size: few
V gene: TRBV5-1
CDR3 length: 17